Following are 26 T cell receptor beta chains from one sample sequenced in a study of blood T cell repertoires in COVID-19. Using immunoSEQ multiplex PCR, the repertoire was profiled, and TCRdb retains in-frame clones only, with some absent. There are 170,000 or so clones in the sample; roughly four fifths occur only once, and 6% to 8% lies in the top ten. Material: peripheral blood. Receptors were obtained from a woman aged 70 to 79 with COVID-19, enrolled during active disease.

The rearrangement joins TRBV4-1 to TRBJ2-5, with TRBD2 identical over 9 bases. V shed 2 bases, J shed 3 bases, and the junction held 10 bases outside the gene matches. This CDR3 is built from 17 residues. The germline CDR1 and CDR2 sequences are MGHRA and YSYEKL. The CDR3 is CASSQPGVSGGKETQYF. The CDR3 nucleotides read TGCGCCAGCAGCCAACCGGGGGTTAGCGGGGGCAAAGAGACCCAGTACTTC.

The chain is built from TRBV5-1 and TRBJ1-1; weak D call: TRBD1 (6 bases). Germline CDR1 reads SGHRS; CDR2 reads YFSETQ. This CDR3 contains 13 residues. Trimming stripped 0 bases from V and 5 bases from J, with 8 bases between. The CDR3 nucleotides read TGCGCCAGCAGCTTGGAACAGGGAACTGAAGCTTTCTTT. Amino acids: CASSLEQGTEAFF.

The J gene is TRBJ1-2, the V gene TRBV7-2; 8 bases map to TRBD1. CDR1 and CDR2 (germline): SGHTA, FQGNSA. With 1 base clipped from V and 1 base from J, the junction kept 11 bases outside the gene matches. This CDR3 spans 18 amino acids. CDR3 sequence (DNA): TGTGCCAGCAGCTTAGGGGGCGGCAGGGGGCGAGGTAACTATGGCTACACCTTC. This encodes CASSLGGGRGRGNYGYTF.

V usage is TRBV5-5 and J usage is TRBJ2-1; 7 bases align to TRBD2. The CDR3 has 14 residues. The V segment lost 3 bases and the J segment 5 bases; nucleotides outside the gene matches: 5. Germline V gives CDR1 SGHKS, CDR2 YYEKEE (reference sequence). The DNA for the CDR3 is TGTGCCAGCAGCTCGGGAGGTCTCAACAATGAGCAGTTCTTC. Its translation: CASSSGGLNNEQFF.

The CDR3 DNA sequence: TGTGCCAGCAGTTACACCTTGCTAGCGGGAGCGATCGGGGAGCTGTTTTTT. As protein: CASSYTLLAGAIGELFF. The rearrangement joins TRBV6-2 or TRBV6-3 to TRBJ2-2; 10 bases line up with TRBD2. The V gene end was trimmed by 2 bases and the J gene end by 7 bases; junction bases not matched to a gene: 10. This CDR3 contains 17 residues. CDR1 and CDR2 (germline): MNHEY, SVGEGT.

V and J are TRBV7-9 and TRBJ2-1; 11 bases align to TRBD2. CDR1 is SEHNR, CDR2 FQNEAQ, per germline (reference sequence). V lost 5 bases and J lost 5; bases outside the gene matches: 8. The CDR3 has 16 amino acids. CDR3 sequence: CASSPMGLAADNEQFF. The DNA of the CDR3 is TGTGCCAGCAGCCCAATGGGACTAGCGGCCGACAATGAGCAGTTCTTC.

This clone was counted only a few times. This chain connects TRBV7-9 to TRBJ1-1; possibly TRBD1 for D (6 bases). From germline, CDR1 is SEHNR and CDR2 FQNEAQ (reference sequence). This CDR3 is built from 17 residues. The germline V and J ends were trimmed by 1 base and 5 bases, with 20 bases remaining between them. In DNA, the CDR3 is TGTGCCAGCAGCTTAGAAGGCACAGGGAAGAGTCTAACTGAAGCTTTCTTT. Its protein product is CASSLEGTGKSLTEAFF.

The J gene is TRBJ1-3, the V gene TRBV4-2; possibly TRBD1 for D (5 bases). Germline V gene sequence: CDR1 LGHNA, CDR2 YNFKEQ. V lost 0 bases and J lost 2, with 8 bases in between. CDR3 size: 15 residues. As DNA, the CDR3 is TGTGCCAGCAGCCAAGACAGGGCGACTGGAAACACCATATATTTT. Protein product: CASSQDRATGNTIYF.

This clone showed up just once. V is TRBV5-1 and J is TRBJ2-1; 8 bases are shared with TRBD2. The CDR3 covers 14 residues. With 3 bases clipped from V and 7 bases from J, the junction kept 6 bases outside the gene matches. Per the germline V gene, CDR1 is SGHRS and CDR2 is YFSETQ. The CDR3 region is CASSWGLVINEQFF. The CDR3 bases are TGCGCCAGCAGCTGGGGACTAGTAATAAATGAGCAGTTCTTC.

The chain couples TRBV7-3 to TRBJ2-3; TRBD2 agrees at 9 bases. There are 18 residues in the CDR3. The germline V gene has CDR1 SGHTA and CDR2 FQGTGA. Losses at the gene ends were 0 bases for V and 3 bases for J; bases not matched to a gene: 10. For the CDR3, the DNA is TGTGCCAGCAGCTTAACTAATACGGGACTAGCTGGGACAGATACGCAGTATTTT. It translates to CASSLTNTGLAGTDTQYF.

V gene TRBV9 combines with J gene TRBJ1-2, with 11 positions matching TRBD1. V dropped 3 bases and J dropped 7; count of bases not matched to a gene: 5. The CDR3 spans 14 residues. CDR1 and CDR2 (germline): SGDLS, YYNGEE. The CDR3 DNA reads TGTGCCAGCAGCGCAAGGACAGGGGGCGGTGGCTACACCTTC. Amino acid sequence: CASSARTGGGGYTF.

The J gene is TRBJ2-1, the V gene TRBV24-1, with no clear D. Looked up from germline, CDR1 is KGHDR and CDR2 is SFDVKD. The CDR3 loop spans 12 amino acids. V shed 10 bases and J shed 7 bases, with 13 bases lying between them. This CDR3 reads CATTTLRNEQFF. CDR3 coding DNA: TGTGCCACAACTACCCTAAGGAATGAGCAGTTCTTC.

The V gene is TRBV5-1, the J gene TRBJ1-1; TRBD1 aligns across 7 bases. The CDR3 is made up of 13 amino acids. V lost 2 bases to trimming and J lost 5 bases; unmatched junction nucleotides: 3. Germline lookup yields CDR1 SGHRS and CDR2 YFSETQ. The DNA for the CDR3 is TGCGCCAGCAGCTTACAGGGGAGGACTGAAGCTTTCTTT. The encoded protein is CASSLQGRTEAFF.

The V gene is TRBV3-1 (or the pseudogene TRBV3-2), the J gene TRBJ2-1; D is possibly TRBD2 (5 bases). CDR1 and CDR2 (germline): LGHDT, YNNKEL (reference sequence). V dropped 4 bases and J dropped 7 bases, with 14 bases sitting between them. This CDR3 region has 14 residues. This chain's CDR3 is CASSPVERINEQFF. CDR3 bases: TGTGCCAGCAGCCCCGTGGAGCGGATAAATGAGCAGTTCTTC.

The rearrangement joins TRBV6-5 to TRBJ2-6; D ambiguous. The CDR3 extends over 16 amino acids. Trimming took off 2 bases at V and 0 bases at J, with 8 bases between the two ends. Per the germline V gene, CDR1 is MNHEY and CDR2 is SVGAGI. Here the CDR3 reads CASSYGSGSGANVLTF. In DNA, the CDR3 is TGTGCCAGCAGTTACGGGTCGGGCTCTGGGGCCAACGTCCTGACTTTC.

Only a few counts were recorded for this clone. This rearrangement joins TRBV30 to TRBJ1-2, with 9 bases aligning to TRBD1. CDR3 length equals 13 residues. The germline V gene encodes CDR1 GTSNPN and CDR2 SVGIG (reference sequence). V trimming: 7 bases; J trimming: 7 bases; junction bases outside the gene matches: 10. The CDR3 region is CAYRDRDSGGYTF. The CDR3 nucleotides read TGTGCCTACCGGGACAGGGATTCTGGTGGCTACACCTTC.

In DNA, the CDR3 is TGCGCCAGCAGCGCACAGGGGTTGGGCCTTACGGCTTTCTTT. It encodes CASSAQGLGLTAFF. The chain links TRBV5-1 to TRBJ1-1, with 7 bases matching TRBD1. Germline V lookup: CDR1 SGHRS, CDR2 YFSETQ. J was trimmed by 11 bases and V by 4 bases; bases with no gene match: 14. The CDR3 spans 14 residues.

This clone was seen once. The chain uses TRBV10-3 and TRBJ1-6, with TRBD1 matching over 8 bases. This CDR3 contains 12 residues. J was trimmed by 9 bases and V by 8 bases; bases with no gene match: 3. Germline V CDR1 and CDR2: ENHRY, SYGVKD. The CDR3: CAISGGGSPLHF. The DNA for the CDR3 is TGTGCCATCTCAGGGGGCGGTTCACCCCTCCACTTT.

The chain carries TRBV2 and TRBJ2-1; 11 bases are shared with TRBD2. The CDR3 sequence is 15 residues long. Germline assignment: CDR1 SNHLY and CDR2 FYNNEI. With V trimmed by 5 bases and J by 7 bases, 7 bases remained unmatched. CDR3 coding DNA: TGTGCCAGCAGTCGTAGCGGGAGGGCCGAGAATGAGCAGTTCTTC. Amino acids: CASSRSGRAENEQFF.

This clone came up once. J is TRBJ1-4 and V is TRBV30; possible D gene TRBD1, 6 bases. Germline CDR1 and CDR2: GTSNPN and SVGIG (reference sequence). Trimming removed 0 bases from V and 13 bases from J, with 24 bases in between. The CDR3 has 16 amino acids. CDR3 sequence reads: CAWSVAGRTQRTVLFF. CDR3 DNA sequence: TGTGCCTGGAGTGTAGCAGGGCGAACCCAACGGACAGTACTGTTTTTT. The full variable domain, with the rest looked up from reference TRBV30 and TRBJ1-4, is SQTIHQWPATLVQPVGSPLSLECTVEGTSNPNLYWYRQAAGRGLQLLFYSVGIGQISSEVPQNLSASRPQDRQFILSSKKLLLSDSGFYLCAWSVAGRTQRTVLFFGSGTQLSVL.

The table lists this clone with a count of one. This rearrangement joins TRBV11-2 to TRBJ2-7; the D gene is possibly TRBD1 (5 bases). Trimming cost V 0 bases and J 3 bases, with 12 bases left between them. Germline CDR1 reads SGHAT; CDR2 reads FQNNGV. CDR3 size: 15 residues. DNA of the CDR3: TGTGCCAGCAGCTTAGACCCGACAGAGTACTACGAGCAGTACTTC. Encoded protein: CASSLDPTEYYEQYF.

The chain joins TRBV29-1 to TRBJ2-1; no clear D. The germline CDR1 and CDR2 sequences are SQVTM and ANQGSEA. This CDR3 spans 13 amino acids. V dropped 3 bases and J dropped 0 bases, with 6 bases sitting between them. In DNA, the CDR3 is TGCAGCGTTGACTCTAGCTCCTACAATGAGCAGTTCTTC. This gives the protein CSVDSSSYNEQFF.

On this clone: This specimen includes other DNA sequences encoding the same CDR3. The V call is TRBV30, the J call TRBJ1-1; TRBD1 is a possible D gene (6 bases). CDR3 length equals 13 residues. V lost 8 bases and J lost 1, with 14 bases in between. CDR1 GTSNPN and CDR2 SVGIG come from the germline V gene (reference sequence). This CDR3 reads CAGMTGRNTEAFF. In DNA form, the CDR3 reads TGTGCCGGGATGACAGGCCGGAACACTGAAGCTTTCTTT.

In this sample, this clone turned up a few times. The chain recombines TRBV5-1 with TRBJ2-7; D might be TRBD2 (5 bases). The V gene's germline CDR1 is SGHRS and CDR2 YFSETQ. The CDR3 length is 14 residues. Trimming removed 2 bases at V and 1 base at J, with 10 bases between. The chain's CDR3 is CASSFDGGSYEQYF. The CDR3 bases are TGCGCCAGCAGCTTTGACGGAGGATCCTACGAGCAGTACTTC.

This CDR3 is CASSGGTSGSKEQFF. CDR3 in DNA: TGTGCCAGCAGCGGTGGGACTAGCGGGAGCAAAGAGCAGTTCTTC. The rearrangement links TRBV28 to TRBJ2-1, with TRBD2 matching 14 bases. The CDR3 is made up of 15 amino acids. CDR1 and CDR2 from the germline V gene are MDHEN and SYDVKM. The V segment lost 6 bases and the J segment 10 bases; nucleotides outside the gene matches: 8.

The rearrangement uses TRBV2 and TRBJ2-7; possibly TRBD1 for D (6 bases). V was clipped by 6 bases and J by 3 bases, with 9 bases between them. CDR3 length: 12 residues. Germline values: CDR1 SNHLY, CDR2 FYNNEI. CDR3 in DNA: TGTGCCAGCAGCAAACAGGGCTACGAGCAGTACTTC. It encodes CASSKQGYEQYF.